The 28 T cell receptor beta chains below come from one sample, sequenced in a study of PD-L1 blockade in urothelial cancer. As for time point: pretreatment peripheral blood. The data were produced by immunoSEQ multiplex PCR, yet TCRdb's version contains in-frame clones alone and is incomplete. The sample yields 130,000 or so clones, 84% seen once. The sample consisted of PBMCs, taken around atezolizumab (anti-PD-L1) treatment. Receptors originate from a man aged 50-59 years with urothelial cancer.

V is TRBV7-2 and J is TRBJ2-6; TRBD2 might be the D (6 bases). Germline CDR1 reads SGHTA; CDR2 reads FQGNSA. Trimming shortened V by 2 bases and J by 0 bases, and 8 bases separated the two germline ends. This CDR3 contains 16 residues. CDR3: CASSLSAGSGANVLTF. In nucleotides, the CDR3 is TGTGCCAGCAGCTTATCAGCGGGCTCTGGGGCCAACGTCCTGACTTTC.

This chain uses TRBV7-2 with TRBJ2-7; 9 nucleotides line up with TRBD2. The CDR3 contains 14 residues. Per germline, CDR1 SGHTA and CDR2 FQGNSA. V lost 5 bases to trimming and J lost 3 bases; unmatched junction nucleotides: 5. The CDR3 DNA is TGTGCCAGCAGCCTCCTTAGCGGGAGCTACGAGCAGTACTTC. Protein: CASSLLSGSYEQYF.

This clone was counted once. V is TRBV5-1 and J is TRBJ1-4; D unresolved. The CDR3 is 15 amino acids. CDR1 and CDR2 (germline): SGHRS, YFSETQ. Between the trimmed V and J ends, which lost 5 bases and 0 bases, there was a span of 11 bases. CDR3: CASSRQASTNEKLFF. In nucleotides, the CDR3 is TGCGCCAGCAGTAGGCAGGCCTCAACTAATGAAAAACTGTTTTTT.

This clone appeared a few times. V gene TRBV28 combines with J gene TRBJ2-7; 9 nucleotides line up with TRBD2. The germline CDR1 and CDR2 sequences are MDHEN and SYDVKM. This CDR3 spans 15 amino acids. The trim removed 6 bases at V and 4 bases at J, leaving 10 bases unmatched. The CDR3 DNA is TGTGCCAGCAGCCGAGGGGGCGGGGGGGGATACGAGCAGTACTTC. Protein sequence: CASSRGGGGGYEQYF.

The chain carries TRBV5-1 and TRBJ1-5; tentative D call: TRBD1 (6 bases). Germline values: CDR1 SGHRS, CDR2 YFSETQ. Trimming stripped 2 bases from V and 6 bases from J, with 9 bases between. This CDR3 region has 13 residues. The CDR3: CASSLQGGQPQHF. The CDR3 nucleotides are TGCGCCAGCAGCTTACAGGGTGGTCAGCCCCAGCATTTT. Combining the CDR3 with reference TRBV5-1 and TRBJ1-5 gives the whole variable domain KAGVTQTPRYLIKTRGQQVTLSCSPISGHRSVSWYQQTPGQGLQFLFEYFSETQRNKGNFPGRFSGRQFSNSRSEMNVSTLELGDSALYLCASSLQGGQPQHFGDGTRLSIL.

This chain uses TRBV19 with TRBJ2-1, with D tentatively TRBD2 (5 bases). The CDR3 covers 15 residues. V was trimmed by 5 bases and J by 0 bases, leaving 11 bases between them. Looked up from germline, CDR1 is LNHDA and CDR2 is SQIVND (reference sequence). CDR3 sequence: CASSLTSTSYNEQFF. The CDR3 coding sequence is TGTGCCAGTAGTCTAACTAGTACCTCCTACAATGAGCAGTTCTTC. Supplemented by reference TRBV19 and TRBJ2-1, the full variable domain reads DGGITQSPKYLFRKEGQNVTLSCEQNLNHDAMYWYRQDPGQGLRLIYYSQIVNDFQKGDIAEGYSVSREKKESFPLTVTSAQKNPTAFYLCASSLTSTSYNEQFFGPGTRLTVL.

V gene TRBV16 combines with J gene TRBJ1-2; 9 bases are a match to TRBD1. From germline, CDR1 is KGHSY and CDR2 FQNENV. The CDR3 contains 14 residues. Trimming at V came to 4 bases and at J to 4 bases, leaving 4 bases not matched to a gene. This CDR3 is CASSRGQGVYGYTF. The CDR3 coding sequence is TGTGCCAGCAGCCGGGGACAGGGCGTCTATGGCTACACCTTC.

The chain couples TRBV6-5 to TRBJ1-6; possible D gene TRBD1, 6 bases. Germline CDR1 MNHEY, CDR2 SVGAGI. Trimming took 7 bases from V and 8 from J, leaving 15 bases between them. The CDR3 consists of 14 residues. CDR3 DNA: TGTGCCAGCAAGAACAGGGTTACGGATTCACCCCTCCACTTT. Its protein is CASKNRVTDSPLHF.

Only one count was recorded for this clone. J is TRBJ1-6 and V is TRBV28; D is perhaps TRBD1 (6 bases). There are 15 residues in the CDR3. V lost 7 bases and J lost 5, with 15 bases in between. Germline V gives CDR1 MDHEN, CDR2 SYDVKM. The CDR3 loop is CASIPDSVNNSPLHF. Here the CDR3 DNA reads TGTGCCAGCATCCCGGACAGCGTGAATAATTCACCCCTCCACTTT.

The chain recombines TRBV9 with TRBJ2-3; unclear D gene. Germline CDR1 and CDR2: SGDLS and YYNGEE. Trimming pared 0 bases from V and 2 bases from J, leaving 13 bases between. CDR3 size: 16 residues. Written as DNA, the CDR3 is TGTGCCAGCAGCGTAGGGTGGGTTTACTACACAGATACGCAGTATTTT. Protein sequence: CASSVGWVYYTDTQYF.

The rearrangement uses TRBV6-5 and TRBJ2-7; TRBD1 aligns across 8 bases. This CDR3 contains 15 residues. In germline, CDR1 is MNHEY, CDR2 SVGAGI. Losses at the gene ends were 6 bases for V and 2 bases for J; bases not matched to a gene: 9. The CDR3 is CASRHRQGTTYEQYF. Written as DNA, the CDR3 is TGTGCCAGCAGACATAGACAGGGGACAACCTACGAGCAGTACTTC.

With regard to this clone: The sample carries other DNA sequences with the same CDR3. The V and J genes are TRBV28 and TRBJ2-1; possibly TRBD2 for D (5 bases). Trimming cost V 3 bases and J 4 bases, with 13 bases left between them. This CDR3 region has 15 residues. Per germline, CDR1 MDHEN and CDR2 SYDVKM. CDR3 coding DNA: TGTGCCAGCAGTTTTCCCTCTGGGAGTTACAATGAGCAGTTCTTC. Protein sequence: CASSFPSGSYNEQFF.

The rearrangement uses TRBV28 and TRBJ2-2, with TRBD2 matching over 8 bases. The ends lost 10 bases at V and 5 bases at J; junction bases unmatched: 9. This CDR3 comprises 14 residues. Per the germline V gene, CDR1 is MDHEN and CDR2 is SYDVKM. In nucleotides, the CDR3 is TGTGCCACCTCGCCGGGAGGGCATACCGGGGAGCTGTTTTTT. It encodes CATSPGGHTGELFF.

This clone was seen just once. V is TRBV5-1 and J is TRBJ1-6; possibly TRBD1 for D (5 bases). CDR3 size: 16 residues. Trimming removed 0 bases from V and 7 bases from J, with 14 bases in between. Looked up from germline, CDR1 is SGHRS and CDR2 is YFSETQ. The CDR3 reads CASSLELGASNSPLHF. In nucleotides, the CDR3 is TGCGCCAGCAGCTTGGAATTAGGGGCTTCGAATTCACCCCTCCACTTT. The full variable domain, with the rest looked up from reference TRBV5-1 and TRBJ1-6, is KAGVTQTPRYLIKTRGQQVTLSCSPISGHRSVSWYQQTPGQGLQFLFEYFSETQRNKGNFPGRFSGRQFSNSRSEMNVSTLELGDSALYLCASSLELGASNSPLHFGNGTRLTVT.

DNA of the CDR3: TGTGCCAGCAGCTTTCAGTATTACAATGAGCAGTTCTTC. Translation: CASSFQYYNEQFF. The V and J genes are TRBV7-2 and TRBJ2-1; D unclear. This CDR3 region has 13 residues. V was pared by 3 bases and J by 4 bases, with 7 bases between. CDR1 and CDR2 from the germline V gene are SGHTA and FQGNSA.

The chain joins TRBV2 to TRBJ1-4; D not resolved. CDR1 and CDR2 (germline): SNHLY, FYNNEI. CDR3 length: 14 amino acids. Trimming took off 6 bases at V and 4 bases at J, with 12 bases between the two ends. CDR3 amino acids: CASRPRRVNEKLFF. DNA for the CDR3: TGTGCCAGCAGGCCTCGACGGGTTAATGAAAAACTGTTTTTT.

The CDR3, as DNA: TGTGCCAGCAGCCCGCTGACAGGTACTACAGATACGCAGTATTTT. It codes for CASSPLTGTTDTQYF. V is TRBV9 and J is TRBJ2-3, with D possibly matching TRBD1 (6 bases). With 4 bases removed from V and 3 bases from J, the gap between germline ends came to 15 bases. The V gene's germline CDR1 is SGDLS and CDR2 YYNGEE. CDR3 length: 15 amino acids.

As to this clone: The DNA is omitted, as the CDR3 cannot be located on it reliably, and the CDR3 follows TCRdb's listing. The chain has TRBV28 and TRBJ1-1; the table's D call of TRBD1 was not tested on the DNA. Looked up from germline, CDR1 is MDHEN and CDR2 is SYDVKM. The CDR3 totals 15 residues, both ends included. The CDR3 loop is CASSTSTAMNTEAFF.

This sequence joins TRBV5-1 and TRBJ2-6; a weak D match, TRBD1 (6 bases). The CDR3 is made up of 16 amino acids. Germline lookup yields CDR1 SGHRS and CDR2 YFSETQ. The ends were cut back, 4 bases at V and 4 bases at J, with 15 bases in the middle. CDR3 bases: TGCGCCAGCAGCGTCGTACAGGGTTCAGGGGCCAACGTCCTGACTTTC. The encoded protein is CASSVVQGSGANVLTF.

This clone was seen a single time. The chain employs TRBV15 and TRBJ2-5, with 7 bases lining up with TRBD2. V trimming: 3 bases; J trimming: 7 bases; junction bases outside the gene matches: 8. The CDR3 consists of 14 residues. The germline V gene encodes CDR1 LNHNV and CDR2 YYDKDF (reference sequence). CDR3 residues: CATSSHSGVGTQYF. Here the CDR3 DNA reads TGTGCCACCAGCAGCCACAGCGGGGTGGGGACCCAGTACTTC. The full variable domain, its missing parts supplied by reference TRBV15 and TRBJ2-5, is DAMVIQNPRYQVTQFGKPVTLSCSQTLNHNVMYWYQQKSSQAPKLLFHYYDKDFNNEADTPDNFQSRRPNTSFCFLDIRSPGLGDTAMYLCATSSHSGVGTQYFGPGTRLLVL.

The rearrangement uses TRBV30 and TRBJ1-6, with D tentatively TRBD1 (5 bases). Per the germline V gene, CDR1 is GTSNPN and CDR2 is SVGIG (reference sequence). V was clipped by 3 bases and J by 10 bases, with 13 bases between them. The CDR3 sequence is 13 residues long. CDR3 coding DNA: TGTGCCTGGAGAGTCAGGGCTGAGTCACCCCTCCACTTT. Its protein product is CAWRVRAESPLHF.

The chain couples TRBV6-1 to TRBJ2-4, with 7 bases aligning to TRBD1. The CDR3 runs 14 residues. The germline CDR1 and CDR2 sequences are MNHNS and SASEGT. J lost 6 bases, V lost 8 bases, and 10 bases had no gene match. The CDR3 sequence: CASSSTGVRNIQYF. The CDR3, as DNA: TGTGCCAGCTCTTCCACAGGGGTCCGAAACATTCAGTACTTC.

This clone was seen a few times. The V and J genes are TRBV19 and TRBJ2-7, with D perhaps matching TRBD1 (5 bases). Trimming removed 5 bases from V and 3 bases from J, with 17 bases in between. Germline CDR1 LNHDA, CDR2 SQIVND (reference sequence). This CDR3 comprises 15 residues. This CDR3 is CASSPQRQLFYEQYF. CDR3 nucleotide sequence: TGTGCCAGTAGTCCCCAGCGACAGCTTTTCTACGAGCAGTACTTC.

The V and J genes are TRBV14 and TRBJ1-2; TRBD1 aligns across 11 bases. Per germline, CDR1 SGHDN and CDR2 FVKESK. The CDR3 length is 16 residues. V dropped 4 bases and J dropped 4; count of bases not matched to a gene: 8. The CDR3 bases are TGTGCCAGCAGCCCCTATCGGACAGGGGGCGGCTATGGCTACACCTTC. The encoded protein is CASSPYRTGGGYGYTF.

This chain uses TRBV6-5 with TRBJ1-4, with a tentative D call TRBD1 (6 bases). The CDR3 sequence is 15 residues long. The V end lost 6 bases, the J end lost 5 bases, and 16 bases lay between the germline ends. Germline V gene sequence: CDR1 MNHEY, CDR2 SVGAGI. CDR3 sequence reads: CASSRTGPSNEKLFF. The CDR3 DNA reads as TGTGCCAGCAGCCGAACAGGGCCATCAAATGAAAAACTGTTTTTT.

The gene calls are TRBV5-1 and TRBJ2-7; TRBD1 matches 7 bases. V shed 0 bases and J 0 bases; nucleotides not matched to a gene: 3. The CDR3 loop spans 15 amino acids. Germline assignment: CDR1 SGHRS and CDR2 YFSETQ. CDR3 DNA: TGCGCCAGCAGCTTGGTGGGACAGAGCTCCTACGAGCAGTACTTC. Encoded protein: CASSLVGQSSYEQYF.

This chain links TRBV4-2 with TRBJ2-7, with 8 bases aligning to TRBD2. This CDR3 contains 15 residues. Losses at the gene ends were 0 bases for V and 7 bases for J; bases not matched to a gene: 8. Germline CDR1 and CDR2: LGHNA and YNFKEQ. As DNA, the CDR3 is TGTGCCAGCAGCCAAGAGCCAGCGGGAGTGGGTGAGCAGTACTTC. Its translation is CASSQEPAGVGEQYF.

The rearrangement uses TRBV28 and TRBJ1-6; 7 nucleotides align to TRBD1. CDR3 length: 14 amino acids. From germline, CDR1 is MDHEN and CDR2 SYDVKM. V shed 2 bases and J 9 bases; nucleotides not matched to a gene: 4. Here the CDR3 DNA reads TGTGCCAGCAGTTTAGTCCAGGGGGTTTCACCCCTCCACTTT. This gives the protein CASSLVQGVSPLHF.